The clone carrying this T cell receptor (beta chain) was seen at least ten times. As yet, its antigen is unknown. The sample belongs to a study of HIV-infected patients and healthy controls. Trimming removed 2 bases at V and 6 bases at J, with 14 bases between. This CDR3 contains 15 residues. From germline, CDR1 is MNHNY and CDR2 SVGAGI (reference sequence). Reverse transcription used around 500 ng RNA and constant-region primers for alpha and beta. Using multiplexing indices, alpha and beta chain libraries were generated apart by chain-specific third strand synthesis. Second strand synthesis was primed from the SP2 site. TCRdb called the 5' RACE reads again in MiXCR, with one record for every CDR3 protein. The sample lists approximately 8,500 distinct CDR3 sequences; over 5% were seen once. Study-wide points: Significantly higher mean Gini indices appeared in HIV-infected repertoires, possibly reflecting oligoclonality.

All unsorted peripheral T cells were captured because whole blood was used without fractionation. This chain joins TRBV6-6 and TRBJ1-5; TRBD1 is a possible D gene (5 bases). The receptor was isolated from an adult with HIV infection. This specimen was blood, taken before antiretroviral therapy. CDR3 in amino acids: CASSYTQGLPQPQHF. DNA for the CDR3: TGTGCCAGCAGTTACACCCAGGGATTACCTCAGCCCCAGCATTTT.